The rows below give T cell receptor beta chains drawn from one sample of a study of tumor-infiltrating lymphocytes in oesophageal squamous cell carcinoma. Using its own MiXCR run on the PCR reads, TCRdb lists one record per CDR3 protein. The sample consists of over 10,000 distinct CDR3 sequences, roughly half of them appearing once. The sequenced material came from normal esophageal tissue next to the tumor. The receptors here all came from a male donor with esophageal squamous cell carcinoma. CDR3s include the opening cysteine and the closing phenylalanine or tryptophan. D genes are given only for firm matches. The size entry is marked missing in some rows and otherwise reads once, few, many or a size class.

large	.	TRBJ2-5	TRBV7-3	CASSLGPGTGETQYF	TGTGCCAGCAGCTTAGGCCCAGGGACTGGAGAGACCCAGTACTTC
many	.	TRBJ2-3	TRBV5-4	CASSPLFARFSTDTQYF	TGTGCCAGCAGCCCCCTGTTCGCGAGGTTTAGCACAGATACGCAGTATTTT
.	.	TRBJ2-1	TRBV5-1	CASSSLGRGEQFF	TGCGCCAGCAGCTCCCTCGGCCGCGGGGAGCAGTTCTTC
few	.	TRBJ2-3	TRBV7-9	CASSFGGNTDTQYF	TGTGCTAGCAGCTTTGGAGGGAACACAGATACGCAGTATTTT
.	.	TRBJ2-7	TRBV7-9	CASSLRGAEQYF	TGTGCCAGCAGTCTTAGGGGTGCCGAGCAGTACTTC
few	.	TRBJ2-5	TRBV7-8	CASSLFEAVLETQYF	TGTGCCAGCAGCTTGTTTGAAGCGGTTCTCGAGACCCAGTACTTC
.	.	TRBJ2-7	TRBV4-1	CASSQVQGLPYEQYF	TGCGCCAGCAGCCAAGTCCAGGGTCTCCCCTACGAGCAGTACTTC
.	TRBD1	TRBJ2-7	TRBV7-2	CASSLITGQAYEQYF	TGTGCCAGCAGCCTAATTACGGGACAGGCCTACGAGCAGTACTTC
.	TRBD2	TRBJ2-2	TRBV7-9	CASVGGSNTGELFF	TGTGCCAGCGTCGGGGGGTCGAACACCGGGGAGCTGTTTTTT
.	.	TRBJ1-2	TRBV19	CASSRQLYGYTF	TGTGCCAGTTCCAGACAGCTCTATGGCTACACCTTC
once	TRBD1	TRBJ2-5	TRBV6-5	CAVWDREETQYF	TGTGCCGTTTGGGACAGGGAAGAGACCCAGTACTTC
few	.	TRBJ2-3	TRBV7-2	CASSLVASEYTDTQYF	TGTGCCAGCAGCTTAGTGGCTAGCGAATACACAGATACGCAGTATTTT
.	TRBD2	TRBJ2-5	TRBV25-1	CASRGSSGIQETQYF	TGTGCCAGCAGGGGATCTAGCGGGATACAAGAGACCCAGTACTTC
.	.	TRBJ2-1	TRBV7-3	CASSSSGGSYNEQFF	TGTGCCAGCAGCTCAAGTGGGGGTTCCTACAATGAGCAGTTCTTC
.	.	TRBJ1-1	TRBV19	CASSPKLNTEAFF	TGTGCCAGTAGTCCCAAATTGAACACTGAAGCTTTCTTT
.	.	TRBJ2-1	TRBV29-1	CSVEEPARSSYNEQFF	TGCAGCGTTGAAGAACCCGCTCGAAGCTCCTACAATGAGCAGTTCTTC
.	.	TRBJ2-1	TRBV12-3/TRBV12-4	CASSASGGSYNEQFF	TGTGCCAGCAGTGCCTCCGGGGGCTCCTACAATGAGCAGTTCTTC
.	TRBD2	TRBJ2-7	TRBV10-3	CAISELGLAGGNDEQYF	TGTGCCATCAGTGAACTGGGACTAGCGGGAGGGAACGACGAGCAGTACTTC
.	TRBD2	TRBJ2-7	TRBV6-2/TRBV6-3	CASSYPFGASGSYEQYF	TGTGCCAGCAGTTACCCATTTGGGGCTAGCGGGAGTTACGAGCAGTACTTC
.	.	TRBJ2-7	TRBV27	CASSLRGPFLGDEQYF	TGTGCCAGCAGTTTAAGAGGACCTTTCCTTGGCGACGAGCAGTACTTC
.	.	TRBJ2-2	TRBV24-1	CATSDGWNTGELFF	TGTGCCACCAGTGACGGATGGAACACCGGGGAGCTGTTTTTT
.	.	TRBJ2-3	TRBV7-2	CASSLLGASTDTQYF	TGTGCCAGCAGCCTGTTAGGGGCTAGCACAGATACGCAGTATTTT
many	.	TRBJ2-5	TRBV28	CASREWGNQETQYF	TGTGCCAGTAGAGAGTGGGGAAACCAAGAGACCCAGTACTTC
.	TRBD2	TRBJ2-6	TRBV7-8	CASSSTSGAF	TGTGCCAGCAGCTCGACTAGCGGGGCGTTC
few	TRBD2	TRBJ2-5	TRBV9	CASSVEGQRGGETQYF	TGTGCCAGCAGCGTAGAAGGCCAGCGGGGGGGGGAGACCCAGTACTTC
.	.	TRBJ1-5	TRBV6-6	CASSYGANQPQHF	TGTGCCAGCAGTTACGGCGCGAATCAGCCCCAGCATTTT
medium-sized	TRBD1	TRBJ1-2	TRBV7-6	CASSLAAGTGYGYTF	TGTGCCAGCAGCTTAGCGGCCGGGACAGGTTATGGCTACACCTTC
.	.	TRBJ2-7	TRBV28	CASLDRSYEGQYF	TGTGCCAGCCTCGACAGGAGCTACGAGGGGCAGTACTTC
.	TRBD1	TRBJ1-5	TRBV5-5	CASNPSLGTGAGQPQHF	TGTGCCAGCAACCCTTCCTTAGGGACAGGGGCGGGGCAGCCCCAGCATTTT
.	.	TRBJ2-1	TRBV11-2	CASQPPGRGLNEQFF	TGTGCCAGCCAACCCCCAGGCAGGGGATTGAATGAGCAGTTCTTC
.	TRBD2	TRBJ2-1	TRBV6-1	CASSYIQSGGYNEQFF	TGTGCCAGCAGTTATATACAAAGCGGGGGCTACAATGAGCAGTTCTTC
many	.	TRBJ2-1	TRBV7-6	CASSPIYAGGRNEQFF	TGTGCCAGCAGCCCTATTTATGCCGGGGGTCGTAATGAGCAGTTCTTC
.	TRBD2	TRBJ2-1	TRBV12-5	CASGRSGSSYNEQFF	TGTGCTAGTGGTCGCAGCGGGAGCTCCTACAATGAGCAGTTCTTC
many	TRBD1	TRBJ2-5	TRBV5-5	CASSFYRGQGETQYF	TGTGCCAGCAGCTTCTACAGGGGGCAGGGGGAGACCCAGTACTTC
.	TRBD1	TRBJ2-1	TRBV19	CASSMGGQGSNEQFF	TGTGCCAGTAGTATGGGGGGACAGGGGTCCAATGAGCAGTTCTTC
.	.	TRBJ2-7	TRBV6-5	CASTDNTGRGDEQYF	TGTGCCAGCACGGACAATACGGGACGGGGCGACGAGCAGTACTTC
large	TRBD1	TRBJ2-5	TRBV7-8	CASSSDRGRKTQYF	TGTGCCAGCAGCTCCGACAGGGGGAGGAAGACCCAGTACTTC
once	.	TRBJ2-7	TRBV7-9	CASSLGARDEQYF	TGTGCCAGCAGCTTAGGTGCCAGAGATGAGCAGTACTTC
.	.	TRBJ2-1	TRBV6-5	CASSYSGLGTYEQFF	TGTGCCAGCAGTTACTCTGGCTTGGGTACATATGAGCAGTTCTTC
many	.	TRBJ2-7	TRBV20-1	CSARMADRYEQYF	TGCAGTGCTAGAATGGCGGATCGTTACGAGCAGTACTTC
.	.	TRBJ1-1	TRBV12-3/TRBV12-4	CASSLAGEAFF	TGTGCCAGCAGTTTAGCGGGGGAAGCTTTCTTT
.	.	TRBJ2-7	TRBV7-4	CASSLGWPSKNEQYF	TGTGCCAGCAGCTTAGGTTGGCCGTCTAAGAACGAGCAGTACTTC
.	.	TRBJ2-4	TRBV6-1	CASTAKNIQYF	TGTGCCAGCACCGCCAAAAACATTCAGTACTTC
few	TRBD2	TRBJ2-7	TRBV7-6	CASSRTSGSYEQYF	TGTGCCAGCAGCCGGACTAGCGGGAGTTACGAGCAGTACTTC
few	.	TRBJ2-5	TRBV14	CASSQEMKGGLETQYF	TGTGCCAGCAGCCAAGAGATGAAGGGAGGCCTGGAGACCCAGTACTTC
.	.	TRBJ2-3	TRBV28	CASRPGGNTDTQYF	TGTGCCAGCAGACCCGGGGGAAACACAGATACGCAGTATTTT
.	TRBD1	TRBJ2-7	TRBV7-6	CASSRDRGYEQYF	TGTGCCAGCAGCAGGGACAGGGGATACGAGCAGTACTTC
few	.	TRBJ2-3	TRBV6-1	CASSGAPGWGRDTQYF	TGTGCCAGCAGTGGGGCCCCGGGATGGGGGCGGGATACGCAGTATTTT
.	.	TRBJ2-1	TRBV7-4	CASSTLAGPPLNEQFF	TGTGCCAGCAGCACCTTGGCGGGACCGCCCCTCAATGAGCAGTTCTTC
once	.	TRBJ1-2	TRBV6-6	CASSYSRVTYGYTF	TGTGCCAGCAGTTACTCTCGGGTCACCTATGGCTACACCTTC
medium-sized	.	TRBJ2-4	TRBV11-2	CASSLDGGQQTKNIQYF	TGTGCCAGCAGCTTAGATGGGGGTCAGCAAACCAAAAACATTCAGTACTTC
.	TRBD1	TRBJ2-3	TRBV6-1	CASSKRQGGTDTQYF	TGTGCCAGCAGCAAACGACAGGGGGGCACAGATACGCAGTATTTT
.	.	TRBJ2-1	TRBV12-5	CASGRGWNEQFF	TGTGCTAGTGGTAGGGGGTGGAATGAGCAGTTCTTC
.	.	TRBJ2-3	TRBV6-6	CASSYGGADTQYF	TGTGCCAGCAGTTATGGGGGTGCAGATACGCAGTATTTT
few	TRBD2	TRBJ2-1	TRBV9	CASSVAGTSGYNEQFF	TGTGCCAGCAGCGTAGCCGGGACTAGCGGTTACAATGAGCAGTTCTTC